This TCR beta chain appears in the sequencing data of a study of T-cell reconstitution after alpha-beta-depleted transplantation in children (dated by TCRdb to 2016 to 2017). Study-wide context: Using TCR repertoire profiling, the study quantitatively followed how T-cell immune reconstitution unfolded in children after TCRalphabeta/CD19-depleted allogeneic hematopoietic cell transplantation. Here is what the overall study found, with its caveats: The high TCRbeta diversity at day 60 in some patients was ascribed to recipient T cells and intrathymic progenitors that had survived conditioning. Hyperexpanded clone frequencies declined over subsequent months; after one year, T-cell counts and TCRbeta diversity were mostly attributed to newly produced T cells. About two months after transplant, the apparently early recovery of alphabetaT-cell counts reportedly depended on just several hundred clones that had expanded rapidly and came from non-depleted graft cells.

Library preparation used PCR. For sequencing, an Illumina HiSeq 2500 was employed. Molecular barcoding was employed in the preparation of TCR libraries, with unique molecular identifiers being used to normalize TCRbeta repertoire quantification. The public reads were reanalyzed by TCRdb: fastp trimming at Q25, MiXCR alignment, in-frame beta chains only. CDR3 protein duplicates are merged, each entry listing the most common genes and DNA. The sample includes 550,000 to 800,000 distinct CDR3 sequences, with roughly 14% observed a single time. Roughly 0.77% of the sample is held by the ten biggest clonotypes. V lost 4 bases and J lost 4 bases; the stretch between them is 14 bases long. The germline V gene specifies SGHRS as CDR1 and YFSETQ as CDR2. The CDR3 spans 14 residues, from the cysteine through the phenylalanine. CDR3 DNA only is kept here, 42 bases in frame from base 1. This clonotype came up many times. Its antigen is not yet known. There are no base qualities to consult, and no much larger clone falls within one base.

The sample's treatment or condition label is to be understood as: allogeneic hematopoietic cell transplantation with graft depleted of TCRalphabeta T cells and CD19 B cells. Transplant recipients were children who received TCRalphabeta/CD19-depleted allogeneic hematopoietic cell grafts. Sequencing was performed on PBMCs, taken before TCRalphabeta/CD19-depleted stem cell transplant. The origin of this receptor is a girl aged 2-15 years with congenital amegakaryocytic thrombocytopenia, due to receive a stem cell transplant. Recombination linked TRBV5-1 to TRBJ1-2; the D gene is unclear. The CDR3 corresponds to CASSPATALYGYTF. The bases are TGCGCCAGCAGCCCAGCCACAGCTCTCTATGGCTACACCTTC.